Listed below are T cell receptor beta chains from one sample, sequenced in a study of graft-versus-host responses after intestinal transplantation. Assay used: immunoSEQ multiplex PCR; TCRdb lists only in-frame clones, some missing. Among 45,000 to 55,000 clones listed, roughly nine tenths were seen once. This specimen was PBMCs, taken 650 to 690 days after intestinal transplant. These receptors originate from a human patient who received an intestinal transplant, so some T cells may come from the graft donor. Both conserved end residues are part of each CDR3. Fields, in order: J gene, D gene, V gene, clone size, CDR3 protein, CDR3 DNA. A D gene is named only where the DNA matches it firmly. Rows may omit the clone size; those that give it use once, few, many or a size class.

J: TRBJ2-5; D: NA; V: TRBV12-5; size: NA; CDR3: CASGLGQKETQYF; DNA: TGTGCTAGTGGGCTTGGACAAAAAGAGACCCAGTACTTC
J: TRBJ2-1; D: NA; V: TRBV4-1; size: NA; CDR3: CASSSAEVSNEQFF; DNA: TGCGCCAGCAGTTCGGCCGAGGTTTCCAATGAGCAGTTCTTC
J: TRBJ2-7; D: NA; V: TRBV10-3; size: NA; CDR3: CAIGSTGSSYEQYF; DNA: TGTGCCATCGGATCCACGGGGAGCTCCTACGAGCAGTACTTC
J: TRBJ1-5; D: NA; V: TRBV2; size: NA; CDR3: CASSEAPRGNQPQHF; DNA: TGTGCCAGCAGTGAAGCCCCGAGGGGCAATCAGCCCCAGCATTTT
J: TRBJ1-5; D: NA; V: TRBV7-9; size: few; CDR3: CASSQDGNQPQHF; DNA: TGTGCCAGCAGCCAGGACGGGAATCAGCCCCAGCATTTT
J: TRBJ1-1; D: NA; V: TRBV2; size: NA; CDR3: CASKREFAEAFF; DNA: TGTGCCAGCAAACGGGAGTTCGCTGAAGCTTTCTTT
J: TRBJ2-7; D: NA; V: TRBV7-3; size: NA; CDR3: CASSSDTGSSYEQYF; DNA: TGTGCCAGCAGCTCAGACACAGGGTCATCCTACGAGCAGTACTTC
J: TRBJ1-1; D: NA; V: TRBV4-1; size: NA; CDR3: CASSLLADTEAFF; DNA: TGCGCCAGCAGCCTATTGGCGGACACTGAAGCTTTCTTT
J: TRBJ2-1; D: TRBD2; V: TRBV7-2; size: NA; CDR3: CASSLVAGGNEQFF; DNA: TGTGCCAGCAGCTTAGTAGCGGGAGGCAATGAGCAGTTCTTC
J: TRBJ1-2; D: TRBD1; V: TRBV10-3; size: NA; CDR3: CAISESRGTGGYGYTF; DNA: TGTGCCATCAGTGAATCCCGGGGGACAGGGGGCTATGGCTACACCTTC
J: TRBJ1-2; D: NA; V: TRBV11-2; size: NA; CDR3: CASSDATGNYGYTF; DNA: TGTGCCAGCAGCGACGCGACGGGAAACTATGGCTACACCTTC